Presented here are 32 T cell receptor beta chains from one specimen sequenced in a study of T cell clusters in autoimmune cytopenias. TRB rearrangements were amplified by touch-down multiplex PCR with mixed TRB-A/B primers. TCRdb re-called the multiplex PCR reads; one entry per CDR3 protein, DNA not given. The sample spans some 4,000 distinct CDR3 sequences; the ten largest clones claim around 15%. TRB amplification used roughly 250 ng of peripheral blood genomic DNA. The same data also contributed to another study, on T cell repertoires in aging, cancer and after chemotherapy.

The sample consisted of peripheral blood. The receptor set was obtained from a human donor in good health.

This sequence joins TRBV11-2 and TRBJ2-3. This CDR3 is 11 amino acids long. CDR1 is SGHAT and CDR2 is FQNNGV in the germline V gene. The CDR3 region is CASSVTDTQYF.

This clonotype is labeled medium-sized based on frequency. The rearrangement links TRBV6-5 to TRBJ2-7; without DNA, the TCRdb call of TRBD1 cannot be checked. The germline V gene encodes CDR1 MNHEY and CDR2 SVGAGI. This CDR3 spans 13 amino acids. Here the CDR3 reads CASRGQGIYEQYF.

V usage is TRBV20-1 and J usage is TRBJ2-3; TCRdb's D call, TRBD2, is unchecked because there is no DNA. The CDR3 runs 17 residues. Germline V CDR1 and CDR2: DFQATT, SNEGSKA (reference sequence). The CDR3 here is CSAVLGTSGGGTDTQYF.

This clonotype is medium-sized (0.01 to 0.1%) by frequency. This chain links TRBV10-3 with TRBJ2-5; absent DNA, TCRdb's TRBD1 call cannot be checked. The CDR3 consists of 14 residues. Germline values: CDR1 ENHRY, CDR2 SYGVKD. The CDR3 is CAISASDREETQYF.

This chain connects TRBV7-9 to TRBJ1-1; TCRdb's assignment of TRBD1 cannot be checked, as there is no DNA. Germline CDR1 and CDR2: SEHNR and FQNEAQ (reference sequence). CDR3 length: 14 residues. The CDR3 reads CASSLTGMNTEAFF.

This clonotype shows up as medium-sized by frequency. CDR3 loop: CASSEAGRDSPLHF. The V and J genes are TRBV6-1 and TRBJ1-6. The length of the CDR3 is 14 residues. Germline-derived CDR1 and CDR2 are MNHNS and SASEGT.

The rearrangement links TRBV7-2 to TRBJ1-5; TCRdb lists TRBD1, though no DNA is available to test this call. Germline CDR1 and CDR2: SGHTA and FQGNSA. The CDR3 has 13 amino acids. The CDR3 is CASSLVQGQPQHF.

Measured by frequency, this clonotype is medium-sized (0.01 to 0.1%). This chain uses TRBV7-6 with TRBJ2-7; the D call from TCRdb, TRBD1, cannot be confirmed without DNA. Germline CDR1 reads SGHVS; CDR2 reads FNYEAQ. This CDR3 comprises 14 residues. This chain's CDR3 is CASSLAAGRDEQYF.

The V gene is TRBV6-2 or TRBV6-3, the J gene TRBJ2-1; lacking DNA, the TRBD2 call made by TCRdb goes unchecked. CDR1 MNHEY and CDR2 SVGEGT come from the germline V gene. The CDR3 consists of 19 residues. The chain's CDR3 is CASSTVPGLAGGSYNEQFF.

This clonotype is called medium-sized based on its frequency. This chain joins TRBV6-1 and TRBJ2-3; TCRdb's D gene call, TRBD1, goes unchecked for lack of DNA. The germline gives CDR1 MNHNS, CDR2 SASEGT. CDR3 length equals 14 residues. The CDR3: CASSATGFTDTQYF.

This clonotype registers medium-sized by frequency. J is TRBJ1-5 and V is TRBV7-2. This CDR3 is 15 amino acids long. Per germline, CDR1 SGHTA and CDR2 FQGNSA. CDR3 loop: CASSLSSTVGQPQHF.

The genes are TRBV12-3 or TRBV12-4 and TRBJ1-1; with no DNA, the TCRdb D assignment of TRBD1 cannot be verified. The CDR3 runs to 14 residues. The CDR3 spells CASSLRQGQSEAFF.

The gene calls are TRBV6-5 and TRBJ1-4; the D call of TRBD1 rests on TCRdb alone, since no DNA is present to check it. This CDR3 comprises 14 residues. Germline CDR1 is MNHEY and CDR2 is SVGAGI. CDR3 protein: CASRLWGPDEKLFF.

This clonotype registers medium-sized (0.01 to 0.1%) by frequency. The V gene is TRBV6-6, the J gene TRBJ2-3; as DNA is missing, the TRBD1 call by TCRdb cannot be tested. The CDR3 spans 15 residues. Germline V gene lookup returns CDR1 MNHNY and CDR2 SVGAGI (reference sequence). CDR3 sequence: CASSYTRGVADTQYF.

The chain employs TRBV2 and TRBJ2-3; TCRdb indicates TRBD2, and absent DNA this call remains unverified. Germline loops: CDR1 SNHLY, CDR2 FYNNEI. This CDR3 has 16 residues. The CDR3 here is CASRARLAGGADTQYF.

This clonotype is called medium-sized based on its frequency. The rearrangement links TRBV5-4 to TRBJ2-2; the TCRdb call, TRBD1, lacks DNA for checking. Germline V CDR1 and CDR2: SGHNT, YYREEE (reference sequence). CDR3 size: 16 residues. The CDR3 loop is CASSLATGGWTGELFF. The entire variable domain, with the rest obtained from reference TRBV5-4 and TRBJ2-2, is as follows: ETGVTQSPTHLIKTRGQQVTLRCSSQSGHNTVSWYQQALGQGPQFIFQYYREEENGRGNFPPRFSGLQFPNYSSELNVNALELDDSALYLCASSLATGGWTGELFFGEGSRLTVL.

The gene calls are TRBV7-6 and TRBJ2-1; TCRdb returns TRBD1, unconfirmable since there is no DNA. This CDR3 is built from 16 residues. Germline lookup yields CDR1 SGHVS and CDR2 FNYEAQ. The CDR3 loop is CASSQDLGQGTNEQFF.

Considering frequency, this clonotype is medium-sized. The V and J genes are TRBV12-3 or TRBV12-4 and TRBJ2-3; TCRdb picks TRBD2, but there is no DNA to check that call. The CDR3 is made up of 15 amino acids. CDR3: CASSLPSGGKDTQYF.

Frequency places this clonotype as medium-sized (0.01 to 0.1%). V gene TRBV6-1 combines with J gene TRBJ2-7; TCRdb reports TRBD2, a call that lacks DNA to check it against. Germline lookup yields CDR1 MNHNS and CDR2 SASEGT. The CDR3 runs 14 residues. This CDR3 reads CASRLEGSSYEQYF.

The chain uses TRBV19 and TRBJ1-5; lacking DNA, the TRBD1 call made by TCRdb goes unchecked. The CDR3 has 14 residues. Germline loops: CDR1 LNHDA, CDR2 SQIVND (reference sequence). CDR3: CASSIDVRQGPQHF.

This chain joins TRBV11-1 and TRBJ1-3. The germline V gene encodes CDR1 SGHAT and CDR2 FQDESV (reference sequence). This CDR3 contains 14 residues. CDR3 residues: CASSLGASGNTIYF. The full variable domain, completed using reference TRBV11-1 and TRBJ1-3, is EAEVAQSPRYKITEKSQAVAFWCDPISGHATLYWYRQILGQGPELLVQFQDESVVDDSQLPKDRFSAERLKGVDSTLKIQPAELGDSAMYLCASSLGASGNTIYFGEGSWLTVV.

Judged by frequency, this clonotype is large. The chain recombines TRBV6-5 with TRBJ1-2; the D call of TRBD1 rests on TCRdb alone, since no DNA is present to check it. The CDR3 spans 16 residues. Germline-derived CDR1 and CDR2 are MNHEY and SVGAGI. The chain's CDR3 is CASSYVTGTGFYGYTF.

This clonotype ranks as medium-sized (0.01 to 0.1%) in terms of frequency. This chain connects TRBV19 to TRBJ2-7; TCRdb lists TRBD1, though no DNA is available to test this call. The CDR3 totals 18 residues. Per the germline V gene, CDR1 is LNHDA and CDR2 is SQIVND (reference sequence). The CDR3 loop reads CASSIARDRLGRIYEQYF.

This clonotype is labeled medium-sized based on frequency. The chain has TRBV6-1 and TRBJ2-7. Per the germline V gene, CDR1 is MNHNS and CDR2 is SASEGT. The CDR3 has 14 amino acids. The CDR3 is CASIRGLGPYEQYF.

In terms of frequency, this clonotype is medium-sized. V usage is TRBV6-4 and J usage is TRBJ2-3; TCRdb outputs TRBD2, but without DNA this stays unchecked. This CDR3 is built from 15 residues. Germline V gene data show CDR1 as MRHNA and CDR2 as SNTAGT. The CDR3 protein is CASSELAGGQDTQYF.

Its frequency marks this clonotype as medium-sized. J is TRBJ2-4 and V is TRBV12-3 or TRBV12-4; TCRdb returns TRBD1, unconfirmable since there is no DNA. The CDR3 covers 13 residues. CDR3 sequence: CASSASQVDIQYF.

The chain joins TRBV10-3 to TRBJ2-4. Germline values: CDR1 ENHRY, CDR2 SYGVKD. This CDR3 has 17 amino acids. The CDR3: CAINLSTEGSWKNIQYF.

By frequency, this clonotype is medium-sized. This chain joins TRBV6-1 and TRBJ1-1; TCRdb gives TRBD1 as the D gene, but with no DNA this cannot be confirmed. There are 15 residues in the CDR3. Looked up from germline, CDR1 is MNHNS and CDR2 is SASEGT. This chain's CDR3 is CASRGGTGGGTEAFF.

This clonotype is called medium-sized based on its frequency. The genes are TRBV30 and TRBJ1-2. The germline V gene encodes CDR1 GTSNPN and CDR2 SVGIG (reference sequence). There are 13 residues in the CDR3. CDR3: CAWSAGESYGYTF. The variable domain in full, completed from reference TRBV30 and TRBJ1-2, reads SQTIHQWPATLVQPVGSPLSLECTVEGTSNPNLYWYRQAAGRGLQLLFYSVGIGQISSEVPQNLSASRPQDRQFILSSKKLLLSDSGFYLCAWSAGESYGYTFGSGTRLTVV.

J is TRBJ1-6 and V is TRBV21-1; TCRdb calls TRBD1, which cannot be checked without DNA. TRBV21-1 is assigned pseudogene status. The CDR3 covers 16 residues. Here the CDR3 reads CASSKGQGNSRSPLHF.

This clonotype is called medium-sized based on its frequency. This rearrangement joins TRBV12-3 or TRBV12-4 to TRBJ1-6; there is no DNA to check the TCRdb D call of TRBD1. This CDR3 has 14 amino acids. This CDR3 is CASSVTVLNSPLHF.

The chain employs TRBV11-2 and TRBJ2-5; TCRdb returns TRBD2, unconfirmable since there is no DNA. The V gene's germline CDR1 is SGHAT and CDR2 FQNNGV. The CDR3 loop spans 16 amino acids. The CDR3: CASSVGLAGGQETQYF.